These 12 T cell receptor beta chains were sequenced from one sample in a study of post-analysis software for immune sequencing data (dated by TCRdb to about 2015). Overall study results and their limits: Significantly higher frequencies in patients than in controls were found for about five TRBV segments, including TRBV5-6, TRBV5-1 and TRBV20-1.

These receptors have no known antigen. The library was produced with PCR. These reads were obtained on an Illumina HiSeq 2500. Unique molecular identifiers were incorporated into TCR beta cDNA libraries to reduce PCR and sequencing biases. Clones were called with MiXCR by TCRdb after fastp trimmed the public reads at Q25, and only in-frame beta chains were retained. Every distinct CDR3 protein forms one entry, paired with its most common genes and DNA. The sample has hundreds of thousands of distinct CDR3 sequences on record, roughly 29% of them singletons. The ten largest clones take up 0.5% to 0.6% of the sample. Input material: blood. The receptors were sampled from a girl between 5 and 17 years old with multiple sclerosis.

The rearrangement uses TRBV5-1 and TRBJ1-6; 8 nucleotides match TRBD1. The germline V gene has CDR1 SGHRS and CDR2 YFSETQ. The CDR3 contains 16 residues. V gave up 5 bases and J gave up 5 bases; unmatched junction bases: 9. As DNA, the CDR3 is TGCGCCAGCAGGTACTGCCCAGGGGGCAATAATTCACCCCTCCACTTT. Its protein is CASRYCPGGNNSPLHF. Variable domain in full (rest from reference TRBV5-1 and TRBJ1-6): KAGVTQTPRYLIKTRGQQVTLSCSPISGHRSVSWYQQTPGQGLQFLFEYFSETQRNKGNFPGRFSGRQFSNSRSEMNVSTLELGDSALYLCASRYCPGGNNSPLHFGNGTRLTVT.

This clonotype was counted many times. The chain couples TRBV20-1 to TRBJ2-4; D possibly uses TRBD1 or TRBD2 (5 bases each). The CDR3 length is 13 residues. The germline V gene encodes CDR1 DFQATT and CDR2 SNEGSKA (reference sequence). Trimming pared 6 bases from V and 7 bases from J, leaving 16 bases between. The chain's CDR3 is CSASGPPGNIQYF. Written as DNA, the CDR3 is TGCAGTGCCTCGGGACCGCCAGGGAACATTCAGTACTTC.

The V gene is TRBV20-1, the J gene TRBJ1-5; D is uncertain. V was pared by 1 base and J by 0 bases, with 10 bases between. The CDR3 has 15 amino acids. Germline values: CDR1 DFQATT, CDR2 SNEGSKA (reference sequence). The CDR3 is CSARVPGDSNQPQHF. CDR3 DNA sequence: TGCAGTGCTAGAGTACCCGGAGATAGCAATCAGCCCCAGCATTTT.

The rearrangement joins TRBV12-3 or TRBV12-4 to TRBJ2-3; TRBD2 matches at 9 bases. After removal of 0 bases from V and 0 bases from J, the junction contained 16 bases not matched to a gene. This CDR3 has 21 amino acids. CDR3 sequence reads: CASSLAMTSGSLVGSTDTQYF. CDR3 nucleotides: TGTGCCAGCAGTTTAGCGATGACTAGCGGTAGCCTAGTAGGTAGCACAGATACGCAGTATTTT.

V gene TRBV6-2 or TRBV6-3 combines with J gene TRBJ2-7; 11 bases are a match to TRBD2. Trimming removed 4 bases from V and 13 bases from J; junction bases left unmatched: 6. Germline CDR1 MNHEY, CDR2 SVGEGT. The CDR3 length is 12 residues. The CDR3 nucleotides are TGTGCCAGCAGTTCCGGGACTAGCGGCCCATACTTC. This encodes CASSSGTSGPYF.

The chain uses TRBV7-9 and TRBJ1-2, with D possibly TRBD1 on 5 matching bases. The V end lost 4 bases, the J end lost 3 bases, and 12 bases lay between the germline ends. The CDR3 has 14 amino acids. Germline V gene sequence: CDR1 SEHNR, CDR2 FQNEAQ (reference sequence). CDR3 DNA: TGTGCCAGCAGCTGGGGACGGAACCACTATGGCTACACCTTC. Its translation: CASSWGRNHYGYTF.

This clonotype showed up just a few times. The CDR3 sequence: CSASPLAGVSETQYF. Here the CDR3 DNA reads TGCAGTGCTAGTCCTCTAGCGGGAGTATCAGAGACCCAGTACTTC. This sequence joins TRBV20-1 and TRBJ2-5; 10 bases are a match to TRBD2. In germline, CDR1 is DFQATT, CDR2 SNEGSKA (reference sequence). With 3 bases clipped from V and 4 bases from J, the junction kept 8 bases outside the gene matches. The CDR3 runs 15 residues.

This sequence joins TRBV7-9 and TRBJ1-5; D is ambiguous. The CDR3 is 17 residues long. The V gene lost 3 bases and the J gene lost 1 base, with 16 bases spanning the gap. Germline loops: CDR1 SEHNR, CDR2 FQNEAQ (reference sequence). As DNA, the CDR3 is TGTGCCAGCAGCTTTTCATCAGGTCACGGAAGCAATCAGCCCCAGCATTTT. Translating it yields CASSFSSGHGSNQPQHF.

The chain carries TRBV5-1 and TRBJ2-1; unclear D gene. V was cut by 1 base and J by 8 bases, with 13 bases left in between. The CDR3 is 14 amino acids. Germline CDR1 reads SGHRS; CDR2 reads YFSETQ. CDR3 coding DNA: TGCGCCAGCAGCTTGCGGTTCAACGGGCATGAGCAGTTCTTC. It translates to CASSLRFNGHEQFF. Filled out from reference TRBV5-1 and TRBJ2-1, the complete variable domain reads KAGVTQTPRYLIKTRGQQVTLSCSPISGHRSVSWYQQTPGQGLQFLFEYFSETQRNKGNFPGRFSGRQFSNSRSEMNVSTLELGDSALYLCASSLRFNGHEQFFGPGTRLTVL.

The chain combines TRBV29-1 with TRBJ1-3, with 12 positions matching TRBD1. This CDR3 has 16 residues. V lost 7 bases and J lost 6; bases outside the gene matches: 13. The germline gives CDR1 SQVTM, CDR2 ANQGSEA. Written as DNA, the CDR3 is TGCAGCGCTACCCCTCGACCGGGACAGGGGGCAAACACCATATATTTT. The encoded protein is CSATPRPGQGANTIYF.

The chain joins TRBV7-2 to TRBJ2-3; TRBD2 matches 9 bases. V dropped 3 bases and J dropped 7; count of bases not matched to a gene: 8. The CDR3 contains 15 residues. CDR1 is SGHTA, CDR2 FQGNSA, per germline. The chain's CDR3 is CASSLGREGLNTQYF. CDR3 bases: TGTGCCAGCAGCTTGGGGCGGGAGGGCCTAAATACGCAGTATTTT.

This chain links TRBV4-1 with TRBJ1-5, with D possibly TRBD1 on 5 matching bases. The CDR3 spans 18 residues. Germline-derived CDR1 and CDR2 are MGHRA and YSYEKL. Trimming shortened V by 4 bases and J by 6 bases, and 25 bases separated the two germline ends. The CDR3 sequence: CASSPKDISGTGSQPQHF. The CDR3 coding sequence is TGCGCCAGCAGCCCCAAAGATATATCAGGGACGGGAAGTCAGCCCCAGCATTTT.